These 18 T cell receptor beta chains were all obtained from the same sample, sequenced in a study of cytomegalovirus exposure and HLA in healthy donors. Researchers ran the PCR with 60 Vbeta and 13 Jbeta primers. Assay used: immunoSEQ multiplex PCR; TCRdb lists only in-frame clones, some missing. This table has more than 100,000 clones, 80% to 90% appearing once. The sequenced sample was PBMCs. These TCRs come from a woman aged 25 to 39 in good health and CMV-seronegative.

V and J are TRBV9 and TRBJ1-2, with 7 bases identical to TRBD1. The germline CDR1 and CDR2 sequences are SGDLS and YYNGEE. The trim removed 3 bases at V and 1 base at J, leaving 6 bases unmatched. The CDR3 totals 15 residues. Written as DNA, the CDR3 is TGTGCCAGCAGCGCCCCCGGGACAGTTAACTATGGCTACACCTTC. Translation: CASSAPGTVNYGYTF.

V gene TRBV4-3 combines with J gene TRBJ2-7, with 9 bases aligning to TRBD1. With 4 bases clipped from V and 3 bases from J, the junction kept 13 bases outside the gene matches. CDR1 and CDR2 from the germline V gene are LGHNA and YSLEER. The CDR3 covers 17 residues. CDR3 DNA sequence: TGCGCCAGCAGCCTTAACCCTTCGGGACAGGGTTACTACGAGCAGTACTTC. Translating gives CASSLNPSGQGYYEQYF.

V gene TRBV14 combines with J gene TRBJ1-2; tentative D call: TRBD1 (5 bases). Germline V gives CDR1 SGHDN, CDR2 FVKESK. Trimming shortened V by 1 base and J by 4 bases, and 13 bases separated the two germline ends. The CDR3 length is 15 residues. CDR3 in DNA: TGTGCCAGCAGCCAAGCAGGAACAGGAGCCTATGGCTACACCTTC. Protein: CASSQAGTGAYGYTF.

This clone has a single count. CDR3 coding DNA: TGCGCCAGCAGCTTGGAGCCGACGGGTACGCAGTATTTT. It is translated as CASSLEPTGTQYF. The chain has TRBV5-1 and TRBJ2-3; the D is unclear. The V and J ends lost 0 bases and 8 bases respectively, with 10 bases between them. The CDR3 is 13 residues long. The germline CDR1 and CDR2 sequences are SGHRS and YFSETQ. Filled out from reference TRBV5-1 and TRBJ2-3, the complete variable domain reads KAGVTQTPRYLIKTRGQQVTLSCSPISGHRSVSWYQQTPGQGLQFLFEYFSETQRNKGNFPGRFSGRQFSNSRSEMNVSTLELGDSALYLCASSLEPTGTQYFGPGTRLTVL.

This chain joins TRBV7-2 and TRBJ2-7, with TRBD1 matching over 10 bases. The CDR3 contains 16 residues. The V gene end was trimmed by 0 bases and the J gene end by 4 bases; junction bases not matched to a gene: 6. Germline V gene data show CDR1 as SGHTA and CDR2 as FQGNSA. The CDR3 coding sequence is TGTGCCAGCAGCTTAGCGCTGGGACAGGGGCAGTACGAGCAGTACTTC. Translated: CASSLALGQGQYEQYF.

This rearrangement joins TRBV5-1 to TRBJ2-1, with a tentative D call TRBD1 (6 bases). CDR3 length equals 16 residues. V was trimmed by 4 bases and J by 0 bases, leaving 14 bases between them. CDR1 SGHRS and CDR2 YFSETQ come from the germline V gene. The CDR3 DNA reads as TGCGCCAGCAGCATCACGAGGACAGACTCCTACAATGAGCAGTTCTTC. Residues: CASSITRTDSYNEQFF. Together with reference TRBV5-1 and TRBJ2-1, the CDR3 gives the full variable domain: KAGVTQTPRYLIKTRGQQVTLSCSPISGHRSVSWYQQTPGQGLQFLFEYFSETQRNKGNFPGRFSGRQFSNSRSEMNVSTLELGDSALYLCASSITRTDSYNEQFFGPGTRLTVL.

This chain joins TRBV4-3 and TRBJ1-2; TRBD1 matches 7 bases. This CDR3 is 16 amino acids long. Losses at the gene ends were 2 bases for V and 2 bases for J; bases not matched to a gene: 8. From germline, CDR1 is LGHNA and CDR2 YSLEER. This CDR3 is CASSQSAPQGNYGYTF. The CDR3, as DNA: TGCGCCAGCAGCCAATCGGCTCCACAGGGGAACTATGGCTACACCTTC.

Only a few counts were recorded for this clone. The J gene is TRBJ1-1, the V gene TRBV7-9; D uncertain. Between the trimmed V and J ends, which lost 5 bases and 1 base, there was a span of 5 bases. The CDR3 runs 12 residues. Germline assignment: CDR1 SEHNR and CDR2 FQNEAQ (reference sequence). Here the CDR3 reads CASSIGNTEAFF. Here the CDR3 DNA reads TGTGCCAGCAGCATCGGGAACACTGAAGCTTTCTTT.

The chain has TRBV19 and TRBJ2-6; no clear D gene. The germline V gene has CDR1 LNHDA and CDR2 SQIVND (reference sequence). V was cut by 7 bases and J by 0 bases, with 7 bases left in between. CDR3 length equals 14 residues. In DNA form, the CDR3 reads TGTGCCAGTACCCCACTCTCTGGGGCCAACGTCCTGACTTTC. Translation gives CASTPLSGANVLTF.

The J gene is TRBJ1-4, the V gene TRBV13, with D unclear. CDR1 PRHDT and CDR2 FYEKMQ come from the germline V gene (reference sequence). The CDR3 has 13 amino acids. Trimming shortened V by 6 bases and J by 3 bases, and 8 bases separated the two germline ends. In nucleotides, the CDR3 is TGTGCCAGCAGTCGACAATCTAATGAAAAACTGTTTTTT. Protein product: CASSRQSNEKLFF.

The chain has TRBV7-3 and TRBJ2-3; tentatively, D is TRBD2 (6 bases). Trimming took off 4 bases at V and 3 bases at J, with 17 bases between the two ends. Looked up from germline, CDR1 is SGHTA and CDR2 is FQGTGA. The CDR3 is 16 amino acids. The DNA of the CDR3 is TGTGCCAGCAGCTCCCCTGGAGGGCGTACTACAGATACGCAGTATTTT. This sequence encodes CASSSPGGRTTDTQYF.

The chain recombines TRBV7-3 with TRBJ2-1; TRBD2 matches 7 bases. CDR3 length: 15 residues. CDR1 and CDR2 (germline): SGHTA, FQGTGA. V lost 4 bases and J lost 4; bases outside the gene matches: 7. The CDR3 reads CASSSSGERYNEQFF. The CDR3 DNA reads TGTGCCAGCAGCTCTAGCGGAGAGAGGTACAATGAGCAGTTCTTC.

The V call is TRBV6-1, the J call TRBJ1-5; the D gene is possibly TRBD1 (6 bases). The CDR3 covers 14 residues. Trimming stripped 6 bases from V and 0 bases from J, with 9 bases between. CDR1 and CDR2 (germline): MNHNS, SASEGT. The CDR3 reads CASSPGDSNQPQHF. CDR3 DNA sequence: TGTGCCAGCAGCCCAGGGGATAGCAATCAGCCCCAGCATTTT.

The rearrangement uses TRBV13 and TRBJ2-1; 7 positions match TRBD2. V gave up 5 bases and J gave up 12 bases; unmatched junction bases: 10. In germline, CDR1 is PRHDT, CDR2 FYEKMQ (reference sequence). The CDR3 consists of 13 residues. For the CDR3, the DNA is TGTGCCAGCAGCCCTCGGGAATCGGGGGGGCAGTTCTTC. Encoded protein: CASSPRESGGQFF.

The V gene is TRBV7-2, the J gene TRBJ1-2, with D possibly TRBD1 on 5 matching bases. The CDR3 contains 13 residues. Trimming stripped 4 bases from V and 4 bases from J, with 10 bases between. The germline CDR1 and CDR2 sequences are SGHTA and FQGNSA. This CDR3 is CASSSGGSYGYTF. CDR3 DNA sequence: TGTGCCAGCAGCTCCGGGGGAAGCTATGGCTACACCTTC.

The chain links TRBV19 to TRBJ1-5; D possibly corresponds to TRBD1 (5 bases). V lost 2 bases to trimming and J lost 4 bases, with 12 bases between them. This CDR3 is 15 amino acids long. CDR1 LNHDA and CDR2 SQIVND come from the germline V gene (reference sequence). The DNA for the CDR3 is TGTGCCAGTAGTATATCGGGGGAGGGGAATCAGCCCCAGCATTTT. It translates to CASSISGEGNQPQHF.

The J gene is TRBJ1-5, the V gene TRBV25-1; D may be TRBD1 (6 bases). CDR1 MGHDK and CDR2 SYGVNS come from the germline V gene. The V and J ends lost 1 base and 6 bases respectively, with 10 bases between them. The CDR3 spans 14 residues. DNA of the CDR3: TGTGCCAGCAGTGAATCAGGGGACCGTCAGCCCCAGCATTTT. Translation gives CASSESGDRQPQHF.

V gene TRBV5-6 combines with J gene TRBJ2-7; 13 bases fit TRBD2. The germline CDR1 and CDR2 sequences are SGHDT and YYEEEE. The CDR3 covers 15 residues. V lost 4 bases to trimming and J lost 7 bases; unmatched junction nucleotides: 8. The CDR3 DNA reads TGTGCCAGCAGCCGTGGACTAGCGGGGGCTGGGGAGCAGTACTTC. Its protein is CASSRGLAGAGEQYF.